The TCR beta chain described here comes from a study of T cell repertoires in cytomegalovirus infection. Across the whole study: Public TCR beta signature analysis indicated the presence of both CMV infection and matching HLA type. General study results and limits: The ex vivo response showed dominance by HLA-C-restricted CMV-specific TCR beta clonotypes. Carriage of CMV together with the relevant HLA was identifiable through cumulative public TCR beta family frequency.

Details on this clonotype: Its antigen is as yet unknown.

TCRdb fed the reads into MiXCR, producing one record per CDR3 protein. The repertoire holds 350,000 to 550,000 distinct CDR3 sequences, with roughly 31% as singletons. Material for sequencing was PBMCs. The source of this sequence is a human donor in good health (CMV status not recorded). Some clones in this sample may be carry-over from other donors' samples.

The CDR3: CASSRHTGQRLEYGYTF. The DNA of the CDR3 is TGTGCCAGTAGTCGTCACACAGGGCAACGATTGGAGTATGGCTACACCTTC. The gene calls are TRBV19 and TRBJ1-2; D perhaps matches TRBD1 (6 bases). CDR3 length equals 17 residues. CDR1 and CDR2 from the germline V gene are LNHDA and SQIVND (reference sequence). V was trimmed by 5 bases and J by 5 bases, leaving 24 bases between them.